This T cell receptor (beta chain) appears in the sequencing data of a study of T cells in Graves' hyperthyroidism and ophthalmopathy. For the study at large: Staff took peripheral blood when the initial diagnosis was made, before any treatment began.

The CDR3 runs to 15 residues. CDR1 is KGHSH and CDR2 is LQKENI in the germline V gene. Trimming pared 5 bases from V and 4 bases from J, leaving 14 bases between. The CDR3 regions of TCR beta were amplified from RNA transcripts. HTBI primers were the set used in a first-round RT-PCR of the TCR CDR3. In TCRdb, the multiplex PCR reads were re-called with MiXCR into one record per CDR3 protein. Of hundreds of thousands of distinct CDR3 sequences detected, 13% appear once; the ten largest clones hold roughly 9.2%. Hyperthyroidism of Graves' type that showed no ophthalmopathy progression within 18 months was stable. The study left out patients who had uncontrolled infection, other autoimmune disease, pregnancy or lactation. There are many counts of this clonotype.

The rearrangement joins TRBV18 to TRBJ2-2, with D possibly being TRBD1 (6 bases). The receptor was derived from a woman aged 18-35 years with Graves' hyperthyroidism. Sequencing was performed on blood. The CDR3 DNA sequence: TGTGCCAGCTCATTAAGACAGGACATCACCGGGGAGCTGTTTTTT. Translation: CASSLRQDITGELFF.